A selection of T cell receptor beta chains follows, all from one sample in a study of regulatory T cells in long-lasting Graves disease. TCRdb re-called the multiplex PCR reads with MiXCR, one entry per CDR3 protein. The sample records hundreds of thousands of distinct CDR3 sequences, roughly a fifth being singletons. The sample here was peripheral blood mononuclear cells (PBMCs), taken when the disease was refractory, from a patient treated with antithyroid drugs. The receptor set was obtained from a female donor with Graves disease. CDR3s include the opening cysteine and the closing phenylalanine or tryptophan. The order of the fields is J gene, clone size, V gene, D gene, CDR3 protein, CDR3 DNA. A D gene is named only where the DNA matches it firmly. The listing skips clone size in some rows; elsewhere it reads once, few, many or a size class.

J: TRBJ1-5
size: many
V: TRBV2
D: .
CDR3: CASRGLNKNQPQHF
DNA: TGTGCCAGCAGGGGACTAAACAAGAATCAGCCCCAGCATTTT

J: TRBJ1-5
size: many
V: TRBV7-8
D: .
CDR3: CASSLAVNSNQPQHF
DNA: TGTGCCAGCAGCTTAGCCGTCAATAGCAATCAGCCCCAGCATTTT

J: TRBJ2-4
size: many
V: TRBV28
D: .
CDR3: CASSFRGAKNIQYF
DNA: TGTGCCAGCAGTTTCCGTGGGGCCAAAAACATTCAGTACTTC

J: TRBJ2-2
size: few
V: TRBV5-5
D: .
CDR3: CASSLVWGLGTGELFF
DNA: TGTGCCAGCAGCTTGGTCTGGGGCTTGGGAACCGGGGAGCTGTTTTTT

J: TRBJ2-7
size: .
V: TRBV9
D: TRBD2
CDR3: CASSVGGSGRGEQYF
DNA: TGTGCCAGCAGCGTAGGGGGTAGCGGGAGAGGCGAGCAGTACTTC

J: TRBJ2-5
size: many
V: TRBV27
D: .
CDR3: CASRRDGEETQYF
DNA: TGTGCCAGCAGACGGGACGGAGAAGAGACCCAGTACTTC

J: TRBJ1-1
size: .
V: TRBV9
D: .
CDR3: CASSVGGGGTEAFF
DNA: TGTGCCAGCAGCGTAGGTGGGGGAGGCACTGAAGCTTTCTTT

J: TRBJ1-4
size: many
V: TRBV12-3/TRBV12-4
D: .
CDR3: CASSLAQQAKAFF
DNA: TGTGCCAGCAGTTTAGCGCAACAGGCAAAGGCGTTTTTT

J: TRBJ1-4
size: many
V: TRBV3-1
D: .
CDR3: CASRNRAGHEKLFF
DNA: TGTGCCAGCCGAAACCGGGCAGGGCATGAAAAACTGTTTTTT

J: TRBJ1-1
size: few
V: TRBV5-1
D: .
CDR3: CASSTGQGLAEAFF
DNA: TGCGCCAGCAGCACCGGGCAGGGGCTCGCTGAAGCTTTCTTT

J: TRBJ2-5
size: .
V: TRBV29-1
D: .
CDR3: CSVLLGGWLQETQYF
DNA: TGCAGCGTCCTGCTCGGGGGTTGGCTACAAGAGACCCAGTACTTC

J: TRBJ2-5
size: .
V: TRBV7-9
D: TRBD1
CDR3: CASSSPRQGQGETQYF
DNA: TGTGCCAGCAGCTCGCCTAGACAGGGTCAAGGAGAGACCCAGTACTTC

J: TRBJ2-5
size: .
V: TRBV20-1
D: .
CDR3: CSARDTGGWTQYF
DNA: TGCAGTGCTAGAGACACTGGGGGTTGGACCCAGTACTTC

J: TRBJ2-5
size: .
V: TRBV5-4
D: .
CDR3: CASRRTTSAEETQYF
DNA: TGTGCCAGCAGGCGAACCACCAGCGCGGAAGAGACCCAGTACTTC

J: TRBJ2-5
size: many
V: TRBV28
D: .
CDR3: CASSSGLPPETQYF
DNA: TGTGCCAGCAGTTCGGGACTTCCGCCAGAGACCCAGTACTTC

J: TRBJ1-4
size: many
V: TRBV3-1
D: .
CDR3: CASSQKGGAEKLFF
DNA: TGTGCCAGCAGCCAAAAAGGTGGTGCTGAAAAACTGTTTTTT

J: TRBJ1-5
size: .
V: TRBV29-1
D: TRBD1
CDR3: CSVDRGLGPQHF
DNA: TGCAGCGTCGACAGGGGGCTCGGGCCCCAGCATTTT

J: TRBJ2-2
size: .
V: TRBV20-1
D: .
CDR3: CSAVQGNTGELFF
DNA: TGCAGTGCTGTACAGGGTAACACCGGGGAGCTGTTTTTT

J: TRBJ2-1
size: many
V: TRBV6-2/TRBV6-3
D: TRBD1
CDR3: CASSPGTGSLEQFF
DNA: TGTGCCAGCAGTCCCGGGACAGGGTCGCTAGAGCAGTTCTTC

J: TRBJ2-4
size: .
V: TRBV6-1
D: TRBD1
CDR3: CASRLTGLSLNIQYF
DNA: TGTGCCAGCAGGCTGACAGGGCTCAGCTTAAACATTCAGTACTTC

J: TRBJ2-7
size: .
V: TRBV6-1
D: .
CDR3: CASSMGPGAAYEQYF
DNA: TGTGCCAGCAGTATGGGGCCAGGGGCAGCGTACGAGCAGTACTTC

J: TRBJ1-6
size: .
V: TRBV6-1
D: .
CDR3: CASNEGIPPLHF
DNA: TGTGCCAGCAACGAGGGGATTCCACCCCTCCACTTT

J: TRBJ2-5
size: many
V: TRBV6-1
D: TRBD1
CDR3: CASSKGGYETQYF
DNA: TGTGCCAGCAGTAAAGGGGGCTACGAGACCCAGTACTTC

J: TRBJ2-5
size: many
V: TRBV19
D: .
CDR3: CASSIDRGSAIQETQYF
DNA: TGTGCCAGTAGTATAGATCGTGGTAGCGCAATACAAGAGACCCAGTACTTC

J: TRBJ1-4
size: many
V: TRBV2
D: TRBD1
CDR3: CASSEWGTGDEKLFF
DNA: TGTGCCAGCAGTGAGTGGGGGACAGGGGATGAAAAACTGTTTTTT

J: TRBJ1-6
size: .
V: TRBV27
D: .
CDR3: CASSSLTGVNSPLHF
DNA: TGTGCCAGCAGTTCACTCACAGGTGTCAATTCACCCCTCCACTTT